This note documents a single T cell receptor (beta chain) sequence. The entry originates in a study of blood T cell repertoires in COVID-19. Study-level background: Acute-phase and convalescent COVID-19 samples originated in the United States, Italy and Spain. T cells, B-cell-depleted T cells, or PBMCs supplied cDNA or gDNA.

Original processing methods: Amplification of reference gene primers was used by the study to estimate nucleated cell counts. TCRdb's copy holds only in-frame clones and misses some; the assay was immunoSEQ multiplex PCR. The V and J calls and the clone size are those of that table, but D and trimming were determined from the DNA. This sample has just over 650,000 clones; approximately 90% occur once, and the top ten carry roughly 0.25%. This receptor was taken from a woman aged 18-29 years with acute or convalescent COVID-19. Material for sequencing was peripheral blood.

The CDR3 spells CASSQDKQGGEKLFF. CDR3 nucleotide sequence: TGCGCCAGCAGCCAAGATAAACAGGGCGGTGAAAAACTGTTTTTT. The chain recombines TRBV4-1 with TRBJ1-4; perhaps TRBD1 as D (6 bases). The V and J ends lost 0 bases and 7 bases respectively, with 12 bases between them. The CDR3 runs 15 residues. Germline assignment: CDR1 MGHRA and CDR2 YSYEKL.